Each of the 7 T cell receptor beta chains below was sequenced from the same sample in a study of Ad26.COV2.S vaccination and SARS-CoV-2 variants. Here immunoSEQ multiplex PCR was the method, and the copy in TCRdb shows in-frame clones only, minus some. The sample shows hundreds of thousands of clones, about 89% of them seen only once. Stated treatment: roughly 18 received Ad26.COV2.S at low or high dose, single or two shots; about 5 received placebo; per-sample allocation not given. Samples were taken on day 63 after the first vaccine or placebo injection. Sequences were derived from peripheral blood, sampled in a trial of Ad26.COV2.S vaccine versus placebo. All receptors come from a person aged 18-65 years who received the Ad26.COV2.S COVID-19 vaccine or a placebo.

The chain links TRBV29-1 to TRBJ2-3, with D possibly being TRBD2 (7 bases). Trimming shortened V by 4 bases and J by 2 bases, and 13 bases separated the two germline ends. The CDR3 contains 14 residues. The germline V gene has CDR1 SQVTM and CDR2 ANQGSEA. In DNA, the CDR3 is TGCAGCGTTGTGGCGGGGGCTTCCACAGATACGCAGTATTTT. Translated, it gives CSVVAGASTDTQYF.

The chain carries TRBV20-1 and TRBJ1-3; 7 nucleotides match TRBD1. The CDR3 contains 18 residues. Looked up from germline, CDR1 is DFQATT and CDR2 is SNEGSKA (reference sequence). After removal of 3 bases from V and 0 bases from J, the junction contained 14 bases not matched to a gene. In nucleotides, the CDR3 is TGCAGTGCTAGTCGTGGGGCAGGAGGGGGCCTCTCTGGAAACACCATATATTTT. It specifies CSASRGAGGGLSGNTIYF.

V is TRBV3-1 (or the pseudogene TRBV3-2) and J is TRBJ2-7, with 12 bases aligning to TRBD2. CDR3 length: 15 amino acids. V was clipped by 4 bases and J by 4 bases; unmatched bases: 5. CDR1 and CDR2 from the germline V gene are LGHDT and YNNKEL (reference sequence). The CDR3 protein is CASSLGLAGQYEQYF. The CDR3 nucleotides read TGTGCCAGCAGCCTGGGACTAGCGGGCCAGTACGAGCAGTACTTC.

The CDR3 DNA sequence: TGTGCCAGCAGTTACGCCGCGCCGGGACAGGGGGTTAACTATGGCTACACCTTC. This gives the protein CASSYAAPGQGVNYGYTF. The chain carries TRBV6-2 or TRBV6-3 and TRBJ1-2; TRBD1 agrees at 11 bases. The CDR3 consists of 18 residues. Germline V lookup: CDR1 MNHEY, CDR2 SVGEGT. V was pared by 2 bases and J by 1 base, with 9 bases of the junction left unmatched.

The chain is built from TRBV5-5 and TRBJ2-1; D may be TRBD2 (6 bases). Germline CDR1 is SGHKS and CDR2 is YYEKEE (reference sequence). The CDR3 length is 15 residues. Trimming shortened V by 0 bases and J by 4 bases, and 11 bases separated the two germline ends. The CDR3 DNA is TGTGCCAGCAGCTTGGGGGAGGCCGGTTACAATGAGCAGTTCTTC. This gives the protein CASSLGEAGYNEQFF.

CDR3 protein: CASSLVGGPGPGELFF. DNA of the CDR3: TGTGCCAGCAGCTTGGTTGGGGGGCCAGGACCCGGGGAGCTGTTTTTT. The J gene is TRBJ2-2, the V gene TRBV5-4; D is possibly TRBD1 or TRBD2 (6 bases each). The V end lost 0 bases, the J end lost 6 bases, and 15 bases lay between the germline ends. Germline V lookup: CDR1 SGHNT, CDR2 YYREEE (reference sequence). The CDR3 length is 16 residues.

V and J are TRBV19 and TRBJ2-2; no clear D gene. The germline V gene has CDR1 LNHDA and CDR2 SQIVND (reference sequence). Trimming cost V 6 bases and J 3 bases, with 17 bases left between them. CDR3 length: 16 residues. The DNA of the CDR3 is TGTGCCAGTAGCTCCCCCGCAGGCGGCGACACCGGGGAGCTGTTTTTT. This sequence encodes CASSSPAGGDTGELFF.